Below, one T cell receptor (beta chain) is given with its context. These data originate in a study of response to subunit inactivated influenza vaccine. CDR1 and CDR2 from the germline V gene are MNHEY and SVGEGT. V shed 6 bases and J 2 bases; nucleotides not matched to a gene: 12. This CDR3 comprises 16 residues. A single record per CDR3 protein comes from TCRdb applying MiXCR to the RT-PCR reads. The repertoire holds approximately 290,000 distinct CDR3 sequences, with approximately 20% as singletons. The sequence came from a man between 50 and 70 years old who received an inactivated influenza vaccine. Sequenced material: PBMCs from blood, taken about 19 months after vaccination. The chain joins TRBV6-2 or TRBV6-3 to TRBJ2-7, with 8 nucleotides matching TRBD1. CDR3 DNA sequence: TGTGCCAGCAGCCCGATCCCAGGGGGCAGGACCTACGAGCAGTACTTC. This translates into CASSPIPGGRTYEQYF.